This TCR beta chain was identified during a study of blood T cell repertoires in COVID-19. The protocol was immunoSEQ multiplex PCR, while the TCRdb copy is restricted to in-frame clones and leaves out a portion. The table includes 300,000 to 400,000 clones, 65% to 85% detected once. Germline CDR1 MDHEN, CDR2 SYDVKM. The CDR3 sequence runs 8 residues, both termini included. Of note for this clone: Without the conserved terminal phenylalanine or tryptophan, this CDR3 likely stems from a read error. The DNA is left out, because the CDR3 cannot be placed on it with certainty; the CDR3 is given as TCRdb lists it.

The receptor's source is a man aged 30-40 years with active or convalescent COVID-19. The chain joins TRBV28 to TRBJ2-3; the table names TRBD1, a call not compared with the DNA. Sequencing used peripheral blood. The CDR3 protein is CASSPHTC.